This is a list of T cell receptor beta chains from one sample in a study of CD8 T cells in Susac syndrome. TCRdb redid the calling of the immunoSEQ multiplex PCR reads with MiXCR, one entry per CDR3 protein. Of roughly 140,000 distinct CDR3 sequences listed, around 95% are singletons. Sequenced: CD8+ T cells from PBMCs. The receptors stem from a human donor with multiple sclerosis. Each CDR3 is given with its conserved first and last residue. The D gene is left open where the match is weak. Clone size is shown for a subset of rows, as once, few, many or a class of expanded clone.

NA	TRBD1	TRBV20-1	TRBJ2-7	TGCAGTGCTAGAGACGACAGGGACAGCTCCTACGAGCAGTACTTC	CSARDDRDSSYEQYF
NA	NA	TRBV9	TRBJ2-5	TGTGCCAGCAGCGCCGGATGGATCGAGACCCAGTACTTC	CASSAGWIETQYF
NA	NA	TRBV20-1	TRBJ2-2	TGCAGTGCGCCCGGGGGTTCCGGGGAGCTGTTTTTT	CSAPGGSGELFF
NA	NA	TRBV29-1	TRBJ1-1	TGCAGCGCAAGGGCGAACACTGAAGCTTTCTTT	CSARANTEAFF
NA	NA	TRBV27	TRBJ1-5	TGTGCCAGCAGTCGACTAGGGGATCAGCCCCAGCATTTT	CASSRLGDQPQHF
NA	NA	TRBV5-6	TRBJ2-3	TGTGCCAGCAGCCAGAGAGGTGATACGCAGTATTTT	CASSQRGDTQYF
NA	TRBD2	TRBV5-4	TRBJ2-7	TGTGCCAGCAGCTTGGGGGCGGGTCGGGGGGTTACTTCCTACGAGCAGTACTTC	CASSLGAGRGVTSYEQYF
NA	NA	TRBV6-5	TRBJ1-5	TGTGCCAGCGCCTTGGGAGGGAGAAGCAATCAGCCCCAGCATTTT	CASALGGRSNQPQHF
NA	TRBD2	TRBV20-1	TRBJ2-3	TGCAGTGCTAGAGATCTGGGGGGGACGATCACAGATACGCAGTATTTT	CSARDLGGTITDTQYF
NA	TRBD1	TRBV29-1	TRBJ1-5	TGCAGCGTAACAGGGGACAATCAGCCCCAGCATTTT	CSVTGDNQPQHF
NA	NA	TRBV5-8	TRBJ1-2	TGTGCCAGCAGATCCGGGCTTCACTATGGCTACACCTTC	CASRSGLHYGYTF
NA	TRBD1	TRBV2	TRBJ2-2	TGTGCCAGCAGCCCGGACAGGGCGAACACCGGGGAGCTGTTTTTT	CASSPDRANTGELFF
NA	TRBD2	TRBV28	TRBJ2-1	TGTGCCAGCAGGCGCTCTAGCGGGGGGTTATACAATGAGCAGTTCTTC	CASRRSSGGLYNEQFF
NA	NA	TRBV5-6	TRBJ2-1	TGTGCCAGCAGCCCGGGACAGCTCGGGAGTGAGCAGTTCTTC	CASSPGQLGSEQFF
NA	NA	TRBV20-1	TRBJ2-5	TGCAGTGCTAGGAATCTCCCCGAAGAGACCCAGTACTTC	CSARNLPEETQYF
NA	NA	TRBV5-1	TRBJ2-1	TGCGCCAGCAGCTTGTCATCCCCCGATCGGGGTGGGTACAATGAGCAGTTCTTC	CASSLSSPDRGGYNEQFF
once	NA	TRBV6-5	TRBJ1-1	TGTGCCAGCAGTCCCACCCGACGGGTGAACACTGAAGCTTTCTTT	CASSPTRRVNTEAFF
NA	NA	TRBV20-1	TRBJ2-1	TGCAGTGCTGGTACTAGAAAAAATGAGCAGTTCTTC	CSAGTRKNEQFF